Given below is one TCR beta chain in context. The sample is drawn from a study of T cell responses to AZD1222 COVID-19 vaccine. Libraries were prepared by immunoSEQ multiplex PCR; TCRdb keeps only in-frame clonotypes and omits some of them. The sample comprises about 180,000 clones, approximately 90% of which are singletons, and roughly 26% rests with the top ten. This specimen was peripheral blood, taken 28 days after the second AZD1222 dose. The clonotype originates from an adult who received the AZD1222 COVID-19 vaccine.

The CDR3 DNA is TGTGCCAGCAGCCAAGAAGGCTCCGAGCAGTACTTC. Residues: CASSQEGSEQYF. This chain joins TRBV3-1 (or the pseudogene TRBV3-2) and TRBJ2-7; no clear D. This CDR3 is 12 amino acids long. Germline lookup yields CDR1 LGHDT and CDR2 YNNKEL (reference sequence). Trimming cost V 0 bases and J 6 bases, with 6 bases left between them.